The present TCR beta chain was sequenced within a study of identical twins. TCRdb re-derived calls from the 5' RACE reads in MiXCR, one entry per CDR3 protein. This sample yields some 1,600,000 distinct CDR3 sequences, of which around a third are seen a single time; over 0.25% belongs to the top ten. Germline V gene lookup returns CDR1 DFQATT and CDR2 SNEGSKA (reference sequence). The CDR3 runs 14 residues. This clonotype was counted between two and nine times. As yet, its antigen is unknown. At one end, the junction sequence differs from germline, possibly due to a read error. Findings and caveats of the study: Twin pairs had excess sharing that was weaker in beta out-of-frame sequences.

The sequence was collected from a newborn girl in good health. The chain recombines TRBV20-1 with TRBJ2-1; 7 bases align to TRBD1. The sample was cord blood. The CDR3 DNA follows: TGTAGTGCTCCGAGACAGGGAGACGGCAATGAGCAGTTCTTC. Protein product: CSAPRQGDGNEQFF.